These T cell receptor beta chains were read from a single sample in a study of T cell responses to AZD1222 COVID-19 vaccine. Assay used: immunoSEQ multiplex PCR; TCRdb lists only in-frame clones, some missing. The table has about 70,000 clones, around 90% seen once. The specimen was peripheral blood, collected on day 0 of MenACWY control vaccination. Receptor source: an adult in good health. Both conserved end residues are part of each CDR3. The D gene is left open where the match is weak. Rows may omit the clone size; those that give it use once, few, many or a size class.

.,TRBV5-6,.,TRBJ1-4,TGTGCCAGCAGCTTGGCAGAAAAACTGTTTTTT,CASSLAEKLFF
.,TRBV19,.,TRBJ2-3,TGTGCCAGTAGTATACCCGGGGGTCGAGATACGCAGTATTTT,CASSIPGGRDTQYF
.,TRBV7-2,.,TRBJ1-6,TGTGCCAGCAGCCTCACAGGGTTTAATTCACCCCTCCACTTT,CASSLTGFNSPLHF
.,TRBV27,.,TRBJ2-3,TGTGCCAGCAGTTTAGACTTTTGGGGGGGCGGGTTAGATACGCAGTATTTT,CASSLDFWGGGLDTQYF
.,TRBV30,.,TRBJ2-4,TGTGCCTGGAGTGTAGGCCCCTCCAAAAACATTCAGTACTTC,CAWSVGPSKNIQYF
.,TRBV29-1,.,TRBJ1-5,TGCAGCGTTGGACTTTCTGGTGGGAGCAATCAGCCCCAGCATTTT,CSVGLSGGSNQPQHF
.,TRBV28,TRBD2,TRBJ2-3,TGTGCCAGCAGTCTGGGGGCGGGGGGTACAGATACGCAGTATTTT,CASSLGAGGTDTQYF
.,TRBV7-2,TRBD2,TRBJ2-7,TGTGCCAGCAGCATATCACTAGCGTCGGCCTACGAGCAGTACTTC,CASSISLASAYEQYF
.,TRBV6-5,TRBD1,TRBJ1-2,TGTGCCAGCAGAAGACAGGGGGTGCTGGGCTACACCTTC,CASRRQGVLGYTF
.,TRBV7-3,TRBD2,TRBJ2-1,TGTGCCAGCAGCTTAGCGGGGGGATTTTCCTACAATGAGCAGTTCTTC,CASSLAGGFSYNEQFF
once,TRBV12-3/TRBV12-4,.,TRBJ2-4,TGTGCCAGCAGGCGTGCCGCAAACATTCAGTACTTC,CASRRAANIQYF
.,TRBV21-1,.,TRBJ2-5,TGTGCCAGCAGCACCCATAGCGGGGGGGCCCTGAGGGAGACCCAGTACTTC,CASSTHSGGALRETQYF
.,TRBV6-2/TRBV6-3,.,TRBJ1-2,TGTGCCAGCAGTCACCCGCCGGACTCATTGGATGGCTACACCTTC,CASSHPPDSLDGYTF
.,TRBV19,.,TRBJ1-2,TGTGCCAGTAGTCTCAGACCCCTTAGTGGAAAAGGCTACACCTTC,CASSLRPLSGKGYTF
.,TRBV19,TRBD1,TRBJ1-5,TGTGCCAGTACCCAAAGGACAGGGGGGAGCCATCAGCCCCAGCATTTT,CASTQRTGGSHQPQHF
.,TRBV30,TRBD1,TRBJ1-2,TGTGCCTGGAGGGACCGGGACAGGGGTGGCTACACCTTC,CAWRDRDRGGYTF
.,TRBV6-5,TRBD2,TRBJ2-2,TGTGCCAGCAGTTCGACACGGGGAGGGACCGGGGAGCTGTTTTTT,CASSSTRGGTGELFF